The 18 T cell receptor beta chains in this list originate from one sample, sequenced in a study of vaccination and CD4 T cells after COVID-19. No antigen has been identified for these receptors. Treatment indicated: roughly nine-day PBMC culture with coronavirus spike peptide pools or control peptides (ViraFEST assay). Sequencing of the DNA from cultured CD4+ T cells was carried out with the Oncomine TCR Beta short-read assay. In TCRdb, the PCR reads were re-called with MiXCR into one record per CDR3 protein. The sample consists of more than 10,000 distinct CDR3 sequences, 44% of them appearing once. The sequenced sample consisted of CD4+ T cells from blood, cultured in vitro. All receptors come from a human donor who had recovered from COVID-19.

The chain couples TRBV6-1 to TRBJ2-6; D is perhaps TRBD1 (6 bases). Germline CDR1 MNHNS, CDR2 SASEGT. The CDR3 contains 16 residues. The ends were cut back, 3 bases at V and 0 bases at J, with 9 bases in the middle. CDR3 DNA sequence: TGTGCCAGCAGTGAGCAGGGGACCTCTGGGGCCAACGTCCTGACTTTC. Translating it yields CASSEQGTSGANVLTF.

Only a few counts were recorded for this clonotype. CDR3: CASRQVEGGELFF. CDR3 DNA: TGTGCCAGCCGACAGGTGGAGGGCGGGGAGCTGTTTTTT. The chain is built from TRBV7-3 and TRBJ2-2, with D perhaps matching TRBD1 or TRBD2 (6 bases each). Trimming removed 8 bases from V and 7 bases from J, with 14 bases in between. CDR3 size: 13 residues. Germline loops: CDR1 SGHTA, CDR2 FQGTGA.

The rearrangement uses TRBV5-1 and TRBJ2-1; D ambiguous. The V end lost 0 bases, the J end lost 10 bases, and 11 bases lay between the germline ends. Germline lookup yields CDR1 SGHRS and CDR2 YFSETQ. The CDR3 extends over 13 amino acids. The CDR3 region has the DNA TGCGCCAGCAGCTTGGCTTTTTCCGGAGAGCAGTTCTTC. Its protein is CASSLAFSGEQFF.

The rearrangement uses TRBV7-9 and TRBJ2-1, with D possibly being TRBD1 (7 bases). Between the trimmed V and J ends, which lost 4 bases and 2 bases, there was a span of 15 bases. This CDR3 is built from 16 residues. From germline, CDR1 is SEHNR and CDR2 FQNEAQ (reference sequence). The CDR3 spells CASSSWRRGPYNEQFF. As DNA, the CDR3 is TGTGCCAGCAGCTCATGGAGGAGGGGGCCCTACAATGAGCAGTTCTTC.

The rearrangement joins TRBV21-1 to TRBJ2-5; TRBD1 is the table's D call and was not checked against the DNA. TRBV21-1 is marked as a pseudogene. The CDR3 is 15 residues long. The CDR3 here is CASIEGTATEETQYF. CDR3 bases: TGTGCCAGCATTGAGGGGACGGCGACCGAAGAGACCCAGTACTTC.

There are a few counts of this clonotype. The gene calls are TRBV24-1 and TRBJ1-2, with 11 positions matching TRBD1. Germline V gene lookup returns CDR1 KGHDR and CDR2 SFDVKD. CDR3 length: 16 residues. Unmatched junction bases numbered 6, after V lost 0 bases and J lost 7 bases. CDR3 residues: CATSDLWTGGLPGYTF. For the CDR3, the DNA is TGTGCCACCAGTGATTTGTGGACAGGGGGCCTACCTGGCTACACCTTC.

The CDR3, as DNA: TGTGCCAGCAGCTTAACTAGCGGGATAGGCACAGATACGCAGTATTTT. It is translated as CASSLTSGIGTDTQYF. The rearrangement links TRBV11-2 to TRBJ2-3; 10 bases are shared with TRBD2. V lost 2 bases and J lost 1; bases outside the gene matches: 3. The CDR3 has 16 residues. CDR1 and CDR2 (germline): SGHAT, FQNNGV.

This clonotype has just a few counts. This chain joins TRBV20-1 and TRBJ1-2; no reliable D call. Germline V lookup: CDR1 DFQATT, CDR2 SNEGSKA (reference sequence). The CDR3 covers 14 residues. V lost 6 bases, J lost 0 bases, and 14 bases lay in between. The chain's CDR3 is CSAPDPTANYGYTF. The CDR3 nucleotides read TGCAGTGCCCCGGACCCGACGGCTAACTATGGCTACACCTTC.

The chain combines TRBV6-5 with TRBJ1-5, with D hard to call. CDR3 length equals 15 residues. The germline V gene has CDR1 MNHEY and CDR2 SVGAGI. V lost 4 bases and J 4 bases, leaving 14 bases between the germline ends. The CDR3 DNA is TGTGCCAGCAGTTCTAGGACTGGTCGGAATCAGCCCCAGCATTTT. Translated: CASSSRTGRNQPQHF.

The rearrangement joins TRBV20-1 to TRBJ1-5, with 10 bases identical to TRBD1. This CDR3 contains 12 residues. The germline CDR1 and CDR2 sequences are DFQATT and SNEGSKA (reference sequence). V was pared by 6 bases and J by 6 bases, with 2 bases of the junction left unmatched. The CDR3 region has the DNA TGCAGTGCCGACAGGGGGCTTCAGCCCCAGCATTTT. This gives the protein CSADRGLQPQHF.

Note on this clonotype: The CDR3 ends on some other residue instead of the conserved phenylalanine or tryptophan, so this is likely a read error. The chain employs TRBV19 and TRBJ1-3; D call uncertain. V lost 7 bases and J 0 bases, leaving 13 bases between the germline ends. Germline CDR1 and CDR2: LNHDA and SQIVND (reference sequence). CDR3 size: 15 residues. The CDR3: CASIGQAYSGNTIYY. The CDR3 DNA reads TGTGCCAGTATTGGTCAGGCATACTCTGGAAACACCATATATTAT.

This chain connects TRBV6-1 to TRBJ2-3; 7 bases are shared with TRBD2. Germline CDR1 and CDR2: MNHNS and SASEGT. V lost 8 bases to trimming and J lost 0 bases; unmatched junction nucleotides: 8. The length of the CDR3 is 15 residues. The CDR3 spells CASPGLSLSTDTQYF. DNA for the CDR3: TGTGCCAGCCCGGGACTATCTCTCAGCACAGATACGCAGTATTTT.

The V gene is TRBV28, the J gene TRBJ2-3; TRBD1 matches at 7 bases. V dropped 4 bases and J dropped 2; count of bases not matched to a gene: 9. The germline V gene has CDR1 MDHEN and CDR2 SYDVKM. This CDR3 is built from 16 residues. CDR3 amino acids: CASSYQTGFVTDTQYF. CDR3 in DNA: TGTGCCAGCAGTTATCAGACAGGGTTCGTCACAGATACGCAGTATTTT.

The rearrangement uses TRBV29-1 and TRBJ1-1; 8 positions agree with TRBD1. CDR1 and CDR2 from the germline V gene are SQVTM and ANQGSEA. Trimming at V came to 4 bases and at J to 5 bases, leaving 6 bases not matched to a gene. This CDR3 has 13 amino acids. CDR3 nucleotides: TGCAGCGTTGTACAGGGGGATTGGACTGAAGCTTTCTTT. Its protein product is CSVVQGDWTEAFF.

The CDR3 DNA follows: TGTGCCAGCAGCTTTTGGAGTAACACTGAAGCTTTCTTT. This codes for CASSFWSNTEAFF. The J gene is TRBJ1-1, the V gene TRBV7-2; D is ambiguous. Germline loops: CDR1 SGHTA, CDR2 FQGNSA. Trimming pared 3 bases from V and 2 bases from J, leaving 7 bases between. This CDR3 is built from 13 residues.

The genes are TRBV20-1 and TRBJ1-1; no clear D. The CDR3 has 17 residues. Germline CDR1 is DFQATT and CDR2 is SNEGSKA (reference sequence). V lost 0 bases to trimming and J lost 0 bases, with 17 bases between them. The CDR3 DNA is TGCAGTGCTAGAGATCCTTCACCCGGACCTATGAACACTGAAGCTTTCTTT. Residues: CSARDPSPGPMNTEAFF.

The CDR3 DNA sequence: TGTGCCAGCAGTTACCCGGCGGGAGCCACCGACGAGCAGTACTTC. This sequence encodes CASSYPAGATDEQYF. V is TRBV6-2 or TRBV6-3 and J is TRBJ2-7; 7 nucleotides agree with TRBD2. V lost 2 bases and J lost 5; bases outside the gene matches: 9. Germline CDR1 reads MNHEY; CDR2 reads SVGEGT. This CDR3 spans 15 amino acids.

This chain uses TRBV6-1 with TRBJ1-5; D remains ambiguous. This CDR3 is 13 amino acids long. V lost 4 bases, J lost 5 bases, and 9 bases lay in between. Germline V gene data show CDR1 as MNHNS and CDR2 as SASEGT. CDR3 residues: CASSGHGDQPQHF. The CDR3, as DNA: TGTGCCAGCAGTGGCCACGGGGATCAGCCCCAGCATTTT.